This T cell receptor beta chain originates from a study of blood T cell repertoires in COVID-19. Background on the study: Acute-phase and convalescent COVID-19 samples originated in the United States, Italy and Spain. The cDNA or gDNA used as material had been derived from T cells, B-cell-depleted T cells, or PBMCs.

Authors' methods: Amplification of reference gene primers was used by the study to estimate nucleated cell counts. TCRdb's table, derived via immunoSEQ multiplex PCR, lists solely in-frame clones and lacks some. That table gives V, J and clone size, and the DNA gave D and trimming. The table has about 240,000 clones, 87% seen once. Germline V gene lookup returns CDR1 LNHDA and CDR2 SQIVND (reference sequence). This CDR3 is built from 16 residues. V gave up 10 bases and J gave up 3 bases, with 22 bases separating them. The source material was peripheral blood. The source of this sequence is a man aged 60 to 69 who had recovered from COVID-19. This chain uses TRBV19 with TRBJ1-3; perhaps TRBD1 as D (5 bases). The CDR3 nucleotides are TGTGCCATTACTATCGAGGGGAGGCTGTGTGGAAACACCATATATTTT. Its protein is CAITIEGRLCGNTIYF. The full variable domain, with the rest looked up from reference TRBV19 and TRBJ1-3, is DGGITQSPKYLFRKEGQNVTLSCEQNLNHDAMYWYRQDPGQGLRLIYYSQIVNDFQKGDIAEGYSVSREKKESFPLTVTSAQKNPTAFYLCAITIEGRLCGNTIYFGEGSWLTVV.